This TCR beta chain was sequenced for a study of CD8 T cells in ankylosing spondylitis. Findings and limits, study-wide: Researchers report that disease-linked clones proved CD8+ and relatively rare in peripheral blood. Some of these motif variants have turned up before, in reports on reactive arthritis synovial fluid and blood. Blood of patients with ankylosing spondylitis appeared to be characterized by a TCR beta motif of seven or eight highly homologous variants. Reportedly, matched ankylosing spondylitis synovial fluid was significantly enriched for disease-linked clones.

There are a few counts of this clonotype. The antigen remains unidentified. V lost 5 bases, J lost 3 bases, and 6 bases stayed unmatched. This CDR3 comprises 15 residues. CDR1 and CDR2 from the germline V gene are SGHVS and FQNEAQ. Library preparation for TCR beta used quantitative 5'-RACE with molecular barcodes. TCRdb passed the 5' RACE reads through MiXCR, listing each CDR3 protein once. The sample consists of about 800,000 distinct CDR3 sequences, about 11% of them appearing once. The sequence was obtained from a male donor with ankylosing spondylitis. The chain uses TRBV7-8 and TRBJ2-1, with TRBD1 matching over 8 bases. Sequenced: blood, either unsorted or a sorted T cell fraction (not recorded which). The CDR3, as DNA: TGTGCCAGCAGCCCAGGACAGGGAATCTACAATGAGCAGTTCTTC. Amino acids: CASSPGQGIYNEQFF.